The 25 T cell receptor beta chains below come from one sample, sequenced in a study of T-cell memory formation after mild COVID-19. TCRdb reanalysed the 5' RACE reads using MiXCR and keeps one entry per CDR3 protein. The sample shows 300,000 to 400,000 distinct CDR3 sequences, around 30% of them seen only once. Material for sequencing was PBMCs or a T cell subset sorted from them (not recorded which). The receptors were sampled from an adult woman who had mild COVID-19 (a few samples of this study predate the infection). Cell type and time point are not known.

This clonotype has at least ten counts. The genes are TRBV3-1 and TRBJ2-4; D is ambiguous. The germline gives CDR1 LGHDT, CDR2 YNNKEL (reference sequence). The CDR3 runs 14 residues. Trimming cost V 1 base and J 0 bases, with 4 bases left between them. The CDR3 loop is CASSQAGAKNIQYF. The CDR3 DNA sequence: TGTGCCAGCAGCCAAGCGGGAGCCAAAAACATTCAGTACTTC. The full variable domain, in which reference TRBV3-1 and TRBJ2-4 provide the parts outside the CDR3, is DTAVSQTPKYLVTQMGNDKSIKCEQNLGHDTMYWYKQDSKKFLKIMFSYNNKELIINETVPNRFSPKSPDKAHLNLHINSLELGDSAVYFCASSQAGAKNIQYFGAGTRLSVL.

The chain combines TRBV7-9 with TRBJ2-7; 8 bases align to TRBD2. The V segment lost 4 bases and the J segment 6 bases; nucleotides outside the gene matches: 8. Germline V gives CDR1 SEHNR, CDR2 FQNEAQ (reference sequence). This CDR3 contains 14 residues. DNA of the CDR3: TGTGCCAGCAGCTCCCTAGCGGGTGCAGGCGAGCAGTACTTC. Translating it yields CASSSLAGAGEQYF.

This clonotype has only one observation. The chain has TRBV5-1 and TRBJ2-1; possible D gene TRBD2, 5 bases. The V gene's germline CDR1 is SGHRS and CDR2 YFSETQ. Trimming took off 3 bases at V and 2 bases at J, with 9 bases between the two ends. The CDR3 loop spans 14 amino acids. The CDR3 reads CASSYSGTYNEQFF. In nucleotides, the CDR3 is TGCGCCAGCAGCTACTCGGGGACCTACAATGAGCAGTTCTTC.

This chain uses TRBV7-8 with TRBJ1-3, with D possibly TRBD1 on 6 matching bases. V lost 3 bases to trimming and J lost 2 bases, with 17 bases between them. Germline V gene lookup returns CDR1 SGHVS and CDR2 FQNEAQ. There are 17 residues in the CDR3. The CDR3 coding sequence is TGTGCCAGCAGCTTTTTAAGCCCGACAGGTCCTGGAAACACCATATATTTT. Protein product: CASSFLSPTGPGNTIYF.

The gene calls are TRBV6-2 or TRBV6-3 and TRBJ2-1; D might be TRBD1 (5 bases). The germline V gene has CDR1 MNHEY and CDR2 SVGEGT. The CDR3 is made up of 16 amino acids. V was shortened by 2 bases and J by 7 bases, with 18 bases between the two germline ends. CDR3 sequence (DNA): TGTGCCAGCAGTTACAAAGACCCCTTACCAGGGAATGAGCAGTTCTTC. This encodes CASSYKDPLPGNEQFF.

DNA for the CDR3: TGTGCCAGCAGCTCGGGACTAGCGGGAGATGGAGATACGCAGTATTTT. Amino acids: CASSSGLAGDGDTQYF. This chain joins TRBV7-3 and TRBJ2-3; TRBD2 aligns across 14 bases. V dropped 4 bases and J dropped 5; count of bases not matched to a gene: 5. There are 16 residues in the CDR3. CDR1 and CDR2 (germline): SGHTA, FQGTGA.

V and J are TRBV18 and TRBJ1-1, with D hard to call. CDR3 length equals 16 residues. The germline V gene encodes CDR1 KGHSH and CDR2 LQKENI. V was clipped by 2 bases and J by 5 bases, with 18 bases between them. The CDR3 DNA sequence: TGTGCCAGCTCACCAACCATCAGGCCTTTGTATACTGAAGCTTTCTTT. It is translated as CASSPTIRPLYTEAFF.

The chain has TRBV9 and TRBJ1-4; 10 bases match TRBD1. With 3 bases clipped from V and 6 bases from J, the junction kept 5 bases outside the gene matches. From germline, CDR1 is SGDLS and CDR2 YYNGEE. This CDR3 is 15 amino acids long. The CDR3 spells CASSGGDRGYEKLFF. The CDR3 nucleotides read TGTGCCAGCAGCGGAGGGGACAGGGGTTATGAAAAACTGTTTTTT.

V is TRBV5-1 and J is TRBJ2-3; 11 nucleotides line up with TRBD2. The CDR3 sequence is 17 residues long. After removal of 2 bases from V and 5 bases from J, the junction contained 10 bases not matched to a gene. The V gene's germline CDR1 is SGHRS and CDR2 YFSETQ. The CDR3 nucleotides are TGCGCCAGCAGCTTCATTAGCGGGGGGGCCTTGGGAGATACGCAGTATTTT. Its protein product is CASSFISGGALGDTQYF.

This clonotype was seen a handful of times. The gene calls are TRBV29-1 and TRBJ1-1; D gene unclear. The CDR3 length is 12 residues. Germline-derived CDR1 and CDR2 are SQVTM and ANQGSEA. V lost 8 bases and J 0 bases, leaving 10 bases between the germline ends. The CDR3 region has the DNA TGCAGCTGGGTGCCCCTGAACACTGAAGCTTTCTTT. Its translation: CSWVPLNTEAFF.

The chain carries TRBV6-5 and TRBJ2-3; D is perhaps TRBD1 or TRBD2 (6 bases each). From germline, CDR1 is MNHEY and CDR2 SVGAGI. The V end lost 10 bases, the J end lost 2 bases, and 13 bases lay between the germline ends. The CDR3 totals 13 residues. The CDR3 here is CATSGGHTDTQYF. The CDR3 region has the DNA TGTGCCACCTCTGGGGGGCACACAGATACGCAGTATTTT.

Here the CDR3 reads CAWRVGWYNEQFF. Written as DNA, the CDR3 is TGTGCCTGGAGAGTAGGCTGGTACAATGAGCAGTTCTTC. This chain links TRBV30 with TRBJ2-1; D not resolved. CDR1 is GTSNPN, CDR2 SVGIG, per germline (reference sequence). Trimming removed 3 bases at V and 4 bases at J, with 10 bases between. The CDR3 runs to 13 residues.

This clonotype was observed a few times. V usage is TRBV4-2 and J usage is TRBJ2-2, with 8 bases matching TRBD2. The trim removed 3 bases at V and 6 bases at J, leaving 9 bases unmatched. In germline, CDR1 is LGHNA, CDR2 YNFKEQ. The CDR3 consists of 16 residues. The CDR3 protein is CASSQAGTSTPGELFF. The DNA of the CDR3 is TGTGCCAGCAGCCAGGCCGGGACTAGTACCCCCGGGGAGCTGTTTTTT.

The chain couples TRBV27 to TRBJ2-3, with D unclear. This CDR3 has 13 amino acids. V lost 5 bases, J lost 4 bases, and 10 bases lay in between. Germline loops: CDR1 MNHEY, CDR2 SMNVEV (reference sequence). CDR3 amino acids: CASSRYRSDTQYF. In DNA form, the CDR3 reads TGTGCCAGCAGTCGCTATAGGTCAGATACGCAGTATTTT.

For the CDR3, the DNA is TGTGCCAGCACCCCCGGGGGGAGCTCCTATAATTCACCCCTCCACTTT. This encodes CASTPGGSSYNSPLHF. This chain uses TRBV6-6 with TRBJ1-6; TRBD1 might be the D (5 bases). Looked up from germline, CDR1 is MNHNY and CDR2 is SVGAGI (reference sequence). The V and J ends lost 7 bases and 0 bases respectively, with 13 bases between them. The CDR3 spans 16 residues.

This clonotype has a handful of counts. The chain carries TRBV21-1 and TRBJ1-3; the D call in the table, TRBD1, was not verified against the DNA. TRBV21-1 is a pseudogene. The CDR3 length is 14 residues. For the CDR3, the DNA is TGTGCCAGCAACCTGTGGGACCGTTGGAACACCATATATTTT. Translating gives CASNLWDRWNTIYF.

The sample holds a few counts of this clonotype. V gene TRBV20-1 combines with J gene TRBJ1-1, with a weak D call TRBD1 (5 bases). Trimming shortened V by 0 bases and J by 3 bases, and 14 bases separated the two germline ends. The CDR3 is made up of 15 amino acids. Germline CDR1 reads DFQATT; CDR2 reads SNEGSKA (reference sequence). DNA for the CDR3: TGCAGTGCTAGAGATATACGGGACGGTCACACTGAAGCTTTCTTT. Its translation: CSARDIRDGHTEAFF.

This clonotype was detected ten times or more. The CDR3 sequence: CASSLWGLGTEAFF. For the CDR3, the DNA is TGCGCCAGCAGCTTGTGGGGCTTGGGCACTGAAGCTTTCTTT. This chain connects TRBV5-1 to TRBJ1-1; TRBD1 is a possible D gene (5 bases). The germline V gene encodes CDR1 SGHRS and CDR2 YFSETQ. Trimming took 1 base from V and 4 from J, leaving 11 bases between them. The CDR3 covers 14 residues.

This clonotype came up once. The genes are TRBV24-1 and TRBJ1-2; perhaps TRBD1 as D (6 bases). With 5 bases removed from V and 3 bases from J, the gap between germline ends came to 6 bases. CDR3 length equals 12 residues. The germline V gene has CDR1 KGHDR and CDR2 SFDVKD. CDR3 sequence (DNA): TGTGCCACCAGTGCAGGGGACTATGGCTACACCTTC. This gives the protein CATSAGDYGYTF.

In this sample, this clonotype turned up a few times. This chain joins TRBV7-9 and TRBJ2-5, with D possibly matching TRBD1 (5 bases). Trimming left V 5 bases short and J 2 bases short, with 12 bases between. This CDR3 spans 14 amino acids. Germline assignment: CDR1 SEHNR and CDR2 FQNEAQ (reference sequence). CDR3 residues: CASSDRTQQETQYF. The CDR3, as DNA: TGTGCCAGCAGCGACCGGACACAGCAAGAGACCCAGTACTTC.

The rearrangement links TRBV12-3 or TRBV12-4 to TRBJ2-1; D perhaps matches TRBD1 (6 bases). The length of the CDR3 is 12 residues. V dropped 7 bases and J dropped 9 bases, with 13 bases sitting between them. CDR3 bases: TGTGCCAGCACCAGGGGCCTAAGTGAGCAGTTCTTC. Residues: CASTRGLSEQFF.

The chain couples TRBV5-1 to TRBJ1-1, with D tentatively TRBD1 (6 bases). V was pared by 4 bases and J by 1 base, with 11 bases between. Per germline, CDR1 SGHRS and CDR2 YFSETQ. This CDR3 contains 14 residues. DNA of the CDR3: TGCGCCAGCAGCGAACAGGGCGGGAACACTGAAGCTTTCTTT. This sequence encodes CASSEQGGNTEAFF. Full variable domain (missing parts from reference TRBV5-1 and TRBJ1-1): KAGVTQTPRYLIKTRGQQVTLSCSPISGHRSVSWYQQTPGQGLQFLFEYFSETQRNKGNFPGRFSGRQFSNSRSEMNVSTLELGDSALYLCASSEQGGNTEAFFGQGTRLTVV.

The chain joins TRBV10-1 to TRBJ2-5; 8 bases are shared with TRBD1. The CDR3 extends over 22 amino acids. V was pared by 4 bases and J by 3 bases, with 28 bases of the junction left unmatched. Germline values: CDR1 WNHNN, CDR2 SYGVQD (reference sequence). In DNA form, the CDR3 reads TGCGCCAGCAGTGCCTCAGTTTATCGGGACAGGAAAGAACAAGCCGCGGAAGAGACCCAGTACTTC. It codes for CASSASVYRDRKEQAAEETQYF.

This clonotype was picked up a small number of times. This chain uses TRBV9 with TRBJ2-2, with 7 bases fitting TRBD1. The CDR3 consists of 15 residues. Germline V lookup: CDR1 SGDLS, CDR2 YYNGEE. V gave up 4 bases and J gave up 4 bases; unmatched junction bases: 7. The CDR3 spells CASSPGDSSTGELFF. The DNA of the CDR3 is TGTGCCAGCAGCCCAGGGGACAGCAGCACCGGGGAGCTGTTTTTT.

The chain couples TRBV5-6 to TRBJ1-2, with 8 bases identical to TRBD1. The CDR3 contains 14 residues. CDR1 is SGHDT and CDR2 is YYEEEE in the germline V gene. Trimming at V came to 3 bases and at J to 7 bases, leaving 8 bases not matched to a gene. CDR3 nucleotide sequence: TGTGCCAGCAGCTCATTGGACAGGGAGGGTGGCTACACCTTC. Its protein product is CASSSLDREGGYTF.